This entry describes one TCR beta chain. This clone was observed a handful of times. Its recognized antigen is unknown. One base away there is no much larger clone; base qualities are not given. This specimen's time point label, per the study, means: less than 25 weeks on oral tofacitinib. The treatment or condition tag for this specimen amounts to: oral pan-JAK inhibitor, 5-10 mg twice daily. Peripheral blood and lesional scalp punch biopsies were obtained from patients with alopecia areata. PBMCs were isolated by density centrifugation and stained for CD3, CD4 and CD8, after which CD4+ and CD8+ T cells were sorted on a FACSAria. The data derive from a study of CD8+ T cells in alopecia areata (dated by TCRdb to 2017 to 2018). Context from the whole study: Treated patients were enrolled in an open-label pilot trial of oral tofacitinib at 5 to 10 mg twice daily for moderate-to-severe alopecia areata. Tofacitinib was administered for 6 to 18 months, and 6 months of follow-up off drug were then conducted to assess delayed response and recurrence. Disease severity in treated patients was measured with the SALT score, which quantifies the percentage of affected scalp surface area. High-throughput TCRbeta sequencing was used to examine T cell clonal expansion in alopecia areata in both the C3H/HeJ mouse model and human patients. On the human side, TCRbeta sequencing was run on scalp tissue and on sorted CD4+ and CD8+ peripheral blood T cells from healthy controls and from alopecia areata patients with either patchy or totalis/universalis disease. Tofacitinib-treated patients had biopsies at baseline and at 4 and 24 weeks of treatment, with a later scalp biopsy in several patients. Scalp clonality was compared across normal scalp (n=4), patchy alopecia areata scalp (n=8), and alopecia totalis/universalis scalp (n=8). RNA was extracted with the PAXgene miRNA kit for fixed scalp, the miRNeasy kit for PBMCs, and the RNeasy kit for mouse skin. Amplification of TCRbeta CDR3 regions was done by immunoSEQ multiplex PCR using 35 Vbeta forward primers and 13 Jbeta reverse primers.

The investigation overall reported the following: Unlike mouse skin, where gammadelta T cells dominate, normal human skin contains resident alphabeta T cells that get sequenced too, which complicates analysis of the scalp TCR repertoire. Scalp clonality and the number of expanded CD8+ clones among the top 100 scalp clones were significantly decreased by tofacitinib. Compared with normal scalp, lesional scalp, particularly in alopecia totalis/universalis, had higher clonality and more expanded CD8+ clones, which suggests antigenic drive. Compared with mice, TCR sequences shared between patients were less clear, possibly partly because of HLA diversity across the patient population. Many expanded lesional clones were found to persist in scalp and blood during tofacitinib treatment, and relapse after treatment cessation may be partly explained by this persistence. The treated cohort was small, with a single nonresponder, so links between baseline CD8+ expansion and response need larger studies.

The method was the immunoSEQ multiplex PCR assay. For TCR sequencing, RNA was extracted from every sample and reverse transcribed into cDNA to serve as template. SuperScript III was used for first-strand cDNA synthesis, primed with a 2:1 mix of oligo-dT and random hexamers. A synthetic immune receptor repertoire was used to measure amplification bias, and any remaining bias was corrected computationally. Per the original workflow: After raw reads were preprocessed to remove errors, the CDR3 was defined following IMGT conventions as running from the conserved cysteine to phenylalanine. To get clonality, Shannon entropy was normalized by log2 of the number of productive unique TCRs and the result was subtracted from 1. Whether each scalp clone was CD4 or CD8 was inferred by checking scalp TCRbeta sequences against the CD4 and CD8 repertoires from sorted blood. Imported from immuneACCESS, the table was reduced by TCRdb to in-frame sequences with V and J called. These copies leave out some clones; in studies compared against another copy, an unresolved V gene accounts for under half, and the cause of the remainder is not known. The DNA gave D and trimming, while V, J and clone size come from that table. The sample yields around 270,000 clones; about 62% were counted once. 1.8% of the sample is taken by the ten largest.

There are 15 amino acids in the CDR3, from cysteine to phenylalanine inclusive. Of the read, only the CDR3 DNA is kept; its 45 bases are in frame from base 1. Trimming takes 4 bases off V and 5 bases off J; junction bases not matched to a gene: 6. CDR1 and CDR2 were assigned from the germline V gene (reference sequence) as SEHNR and FQNEAQ. The material sequenced was CD4+ T cells sorted from blood, taken at week 24, from a patient treated with tofacitinib. The receptor's source is a human donor with alopecia areata. This chain is built from TRBV7-9 and TRBJ2-2, with 8 bases in between that match TRBD2. The bases are TGTGCCAGCAGCTCCAAGCGGGGGCCGACCGGGGAGCTGTTTTTT. This encodes CASSSKRGPTGELFF.